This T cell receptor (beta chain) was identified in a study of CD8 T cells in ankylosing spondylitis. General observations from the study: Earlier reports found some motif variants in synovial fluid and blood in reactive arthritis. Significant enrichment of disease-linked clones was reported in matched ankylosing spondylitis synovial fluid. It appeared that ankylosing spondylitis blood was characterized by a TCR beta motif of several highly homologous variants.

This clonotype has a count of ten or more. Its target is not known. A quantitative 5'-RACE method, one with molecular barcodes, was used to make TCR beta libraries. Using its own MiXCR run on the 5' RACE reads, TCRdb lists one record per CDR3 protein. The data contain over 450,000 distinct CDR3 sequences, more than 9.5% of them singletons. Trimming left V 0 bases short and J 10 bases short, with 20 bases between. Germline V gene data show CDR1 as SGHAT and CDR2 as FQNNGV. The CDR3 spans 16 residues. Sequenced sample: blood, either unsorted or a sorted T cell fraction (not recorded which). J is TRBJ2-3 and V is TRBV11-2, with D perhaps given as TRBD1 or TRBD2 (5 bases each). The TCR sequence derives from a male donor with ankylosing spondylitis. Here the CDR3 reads CASSLEGTGLLGPQYF. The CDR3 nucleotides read TGTGCCAGCAGCTTAGAGGGGACGGGGCTTCTCGGTCCGCAGTATTTT.